This TCR beta chain was recorded in a study of blood T cell repertoires in COVID-19. Across the whole study: COVID-19 samples, acute and convalescent, were from the United States, Italy and Spain. T cells, B-cell-depleted T cells, or PBMCs provided the cDNA or gDNA that served as material.

Trimming left V 10 bases short and J 3 bases short, with 13 bases between. The CDR3 totals 13 residues. Looked up from germline, CDR1 is LNHDA and CDR2 is SQIVND (reference sequence). In the authors' methods: Reference gene primer amplification in the assay estimated nucleated cell counts. Sequenced by immunoSEQ multiplex PCR; TCRdb stores in-frame clones only, minus some. V, J and clone size derive from that table, while D and trimming were established from the DNA sequence. Counted here are some 340,000 clones, approximately 81% occurring once; the ten biggest clones make up roughly 3.9%. The sample comprised peripheral blood. This chain links TRBV19 with TRBJ2-1; D may be TRBD2 (5 bases). This TCR was sampled from a woman aged 18-35 years with acute or convalescent COVID-19. The CDR3 DNA sequence: TGTGCCACTCGAGGGTCCGACTACAATGAGCAGTTCTTC. Its protein product is CATRGSDYNEQFF. Combining the CDR3 with reference TRBV19 and TRBJ2-1 gives the whole variable domain DGGITQSPKYLFRKEGQNVTLSCEQNLNHDAMYWYRQDPGQGLRLIYYSQIVNDFQKGDIAEGYSVSREKKESFPLTVTSAQKNPTAFYLCATRGSDYNEQFFGPGTRLTVL.